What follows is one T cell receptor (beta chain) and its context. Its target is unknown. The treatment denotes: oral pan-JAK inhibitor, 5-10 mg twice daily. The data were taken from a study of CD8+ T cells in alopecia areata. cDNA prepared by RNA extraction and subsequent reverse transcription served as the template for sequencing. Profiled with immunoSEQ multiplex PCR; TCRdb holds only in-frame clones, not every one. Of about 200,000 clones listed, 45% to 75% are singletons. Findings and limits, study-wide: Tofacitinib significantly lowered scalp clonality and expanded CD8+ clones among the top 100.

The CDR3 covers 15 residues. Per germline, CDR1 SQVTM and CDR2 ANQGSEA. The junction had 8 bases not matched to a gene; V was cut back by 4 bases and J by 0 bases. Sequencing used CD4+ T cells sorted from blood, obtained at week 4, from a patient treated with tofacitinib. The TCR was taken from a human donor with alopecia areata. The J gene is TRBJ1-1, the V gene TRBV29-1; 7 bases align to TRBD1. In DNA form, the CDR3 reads TGCAGCGTTGGACAGGGAGTGGGAGTGAACACTGAAGCTTTCTTT. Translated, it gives CSVGQGVGVNTEAFF.